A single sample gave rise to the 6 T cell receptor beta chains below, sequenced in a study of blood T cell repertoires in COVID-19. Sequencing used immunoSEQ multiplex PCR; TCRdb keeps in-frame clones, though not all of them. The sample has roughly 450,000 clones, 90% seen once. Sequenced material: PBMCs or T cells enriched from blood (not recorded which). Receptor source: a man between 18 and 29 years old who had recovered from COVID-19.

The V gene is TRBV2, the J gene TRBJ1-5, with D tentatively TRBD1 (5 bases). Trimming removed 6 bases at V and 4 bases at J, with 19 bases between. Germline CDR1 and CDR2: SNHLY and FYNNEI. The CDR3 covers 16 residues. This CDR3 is CASRQTAGMTNQPQHF. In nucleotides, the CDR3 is TGTGCCAGCAGACAAACGGCAGGGATGACGAATCAGCCCCAGCATTTT. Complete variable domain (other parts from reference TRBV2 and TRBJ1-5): EPEVTQTPSHQVTQMGQEVILRCVPISNHLYFYWYRQILGQKVEFLVSFYNNEISEKSEIFDDQFSVERPDGSNFTLKIRSTKLEDSAMYFCASRQTAGMTNQPQHFGDGTRLSIL.

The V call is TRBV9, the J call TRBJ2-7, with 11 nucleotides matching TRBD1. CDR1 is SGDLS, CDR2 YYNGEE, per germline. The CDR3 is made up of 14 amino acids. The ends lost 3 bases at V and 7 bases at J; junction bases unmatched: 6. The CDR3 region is CASSAQGTGGEQYF. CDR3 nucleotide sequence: TGTGCCAGCAGCGCCCAGGGGACAGGGGGAGAGCAGTACTTC.

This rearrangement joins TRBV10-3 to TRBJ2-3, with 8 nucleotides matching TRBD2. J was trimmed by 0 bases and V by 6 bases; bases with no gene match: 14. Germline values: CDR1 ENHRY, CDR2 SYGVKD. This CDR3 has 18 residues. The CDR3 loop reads CAISPRPQSGRSTDTQYF. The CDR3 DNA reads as TGTGCCATCAGCCCTAGGCCCCAAAGCGGGAGAAGCACAGATACGCAGTATTTT.

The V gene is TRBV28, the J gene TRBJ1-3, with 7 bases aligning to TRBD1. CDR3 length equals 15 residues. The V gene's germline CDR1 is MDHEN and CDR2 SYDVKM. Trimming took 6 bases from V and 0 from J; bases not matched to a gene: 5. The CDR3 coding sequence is TGTGCCAGCAGCCCGACAGGGTTCTCTGGAAACACCATATATTTT. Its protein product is CASSPTGFSGNTIYF. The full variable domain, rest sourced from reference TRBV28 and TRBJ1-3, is DVKVTQSSRYLVKRTGEKVFLECVQDMDHENMFWYRQDPGLGLRLIYFSYDVKMKEKGDIPEGYSVSREKKERFSLILESASTNQTSMYLCASSPTGFSGNTIYFGEGSWLTVV.

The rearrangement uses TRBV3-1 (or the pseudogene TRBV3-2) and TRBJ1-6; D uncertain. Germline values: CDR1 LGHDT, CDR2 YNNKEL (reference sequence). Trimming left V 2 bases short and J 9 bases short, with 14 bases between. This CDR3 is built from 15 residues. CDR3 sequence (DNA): TGTGCCAGCAGCCAAAAATCTCGGTCACTTTCACCCCTCCACTTT. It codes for CASSQKSRSLSPLHF.

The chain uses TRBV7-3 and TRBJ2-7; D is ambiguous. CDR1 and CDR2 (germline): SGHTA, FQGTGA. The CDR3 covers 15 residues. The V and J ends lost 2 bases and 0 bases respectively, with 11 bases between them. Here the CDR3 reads CASSLGRSSSYEQYF. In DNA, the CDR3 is TGTGCCAGCAGCTTAGGCAGGTCCTCCTCCTACGAGCAGTACTTC. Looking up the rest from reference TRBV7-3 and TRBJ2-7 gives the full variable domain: GAGVSQTPSNKVTEKGKYVELRCDPISGHTALYWYRQSLGQGPEFLIYFQGTGAADDSGLPNDRFFAVRPEGSVSTLKIQRTERGDSAVYLCASSLGRSSSYEQYFGPGTRLTVT.